The sample holds a few counts of the clone carrying this T cell receptor (beta chain). The antigen remains undetermined. This sample was taken from a study of cytomegalovirus exposure and HLA in healthy donors. Study observations and caveats: Segments of the TCR beta V type were, in most cases, productive about 87% or about 30% of the time in an earlier analysis.

Healthy bone marrow donors made up the donors. The PCR was carried out with 60 Vbeta primers and 13 Jbeta primers. Assay: immunoSEQ multiplex PCR; the TCRdb copy retains only in-frame clones and omits some. The repertoire holds around 140,000 clones, with 70% as singletons. V shed 5 bases, J shed 2 bases, and the junction held 2 bases outside the gene matches. CDR3 length: 13 residues. Germline V gene lookup returns CDR1 SQVTM and CDR2 ANQGSEA. The sequencing input was PBMCs. This sequence originates from a woman between 55 and 75 years old in good health and CMV-seropositive. The V and J genes are TRBV29-1 and TRBJ1-3; TRBD1 matches at 8 bases. The CDR3 reads CSVSDRAGNTIYF. CDR3 nucleotides: TGCAGCGTTTCGGACAGGGCTGGAAACACCATATATTTT.